The 27 T cell receptor beta chains below all came from one sample that was sequenced in a study of OX40 agonist ivuxolimab in advanced cancers. Here immunoSEQ multiplex PCR was the method, and the copy in TCRdb shows in-frame clones only, minus some. The sample has under 90,000 clones; 85% to 90% are singletons. Sequences were derived from CD4+ or CD8+ T cells sorted from blood, sampled in a trial of the OX40 agonist ivuxolimab. Receptor source: an adult with an advanced solid tumor such as melanoma, head and neck, liver or kidney cancer.

V is TRBV11-2 and J is TRBJ2-1; 9 bases fit TRBD2. The CDR3 has 14 residues. The germline V gene encodes CDR1 SGHAT and CDR2 FQNNGV. V trimming: 5 bases; J trimming: 7 bases; junction bases outside the gene matches: 6. The CDR3 nucleotides are TGTGCCAGCAGCGGGACTAGCCTGAGGAATGAGCAGTTCTTC. Residues: CASSGTSLRNEQFF. Filled out from reference TRBV11-2 and TRBJ2-1, the complete variable domain reads EAGVAQSPRYKIIEKRQSVAFWCNPISGHATLYWYQQILGQGPKLLIQFQNNGVVDDSQLPKDRFSAERLKGVDSTLKIQPAKLEDSAVYLCASSGTSLRNEQFFGPGTRLTVL.

The CDR3 DNA reads TGTGCCAGCAGCCGAACTGGTAACTACGAGCAGTACTTC. Protein product: CASSRTGNYEQYF. This chain uses TRBV11-3 with TRBJ2-7; no clear D. The V gene lost 5 bases and the J gene lost 3 bases, with 11 bases spanning the gap. Germline CDR1 reads SGHNT; CDR2 reads YENEEA. The CDR3 is made up of 13 amino acids.

J is TRBJ2-2 and V is TRBV18; no reliable D call. CDR1 and CDR2 from the germline V gene are KGHSH and LQKENI. V dropped 0 bases and J dropped 7 bases, with 0 bases sitting between them. This CDR3 region has 11 residues. The CDR3: CASSPPGELFF. The CDR3 coding sequence is TGTGCCAGCTCACCACCCGGGGAGCTGTTTTTT.

The chain links TRBV6-5 to TRBJ1-5; D unclear. V lost 3 bases and J lost 1, with 13 bases in between. This CDR3 has 16 residues. Per germline, CDR1 MNHEY and CDR2 SVGAGI. The CDR3 reads CASSYKPSGSNQPQHF. In DNA form, the CDR3 reads TGTGCCAGCAGTTATAAACCCTCCGGGAGCAATCAGCCCCAGCATTTT.

The rearrangement uses TRBV27 and TRBJ1-4; D not resolved. The CDR3 runs 14 residues. Trimming took 0 bases from V and 6 from J, leaving 8 bases between them. Germline V gene sequence: CDR1 MNHEY, CDR2 SMNVEV (reference sequence). The CDR3 nucleotides read TGTGCCAGCAGTTTATCAGGGCTTGATGAAAAACTGTTTTTT. Its translation is CASSLSGLDEKLFF.

The V call is TRBV2, the J call TRBJ2-7, with no clear D. V was pared by 6 bases and J by 4 bases, with 7 bases between. This CDR3 comprises 11 residues. The germline V gene has CDR1 SNHLY and CDR2 FYNNEI. CDR3 nucleotides: TGTGCCAGCAGATACGGATACGAGCAGTACTTC. Its protein product is CASRYGYEQYF.

The chain links TRBV15 to TRBJ2-1; 9 nucleotides align to TRBD2. The CDR3 is 15 amino acids. Germline V CDR1 and CDR2: LNHNV, YYDKDF (reference sequence). The V segment lost 5 bases and the J segment 8 bases; nucleotides outside the gene matches: 10. The CDR3: CATSPRGGGAYEQFF. Written as DNA, the CDR3 is TGTGCCACCAGCCCAAGAGGCGGGGGGGCGTATGAGCAGTTCTTC.

The CDR3 DNA is TGTGCCACCTCGACAGTAGGAGGATATAATTCACCCCTCCACTTT. Translated: CATSTVGGYNSPLHF. The chain is built from TRBV6-1 and TRBJ1-6; tentative D call: TRBD1 (5 bases). Trimming shortened V by 10 bases and J by 4 bases, and 17 bases separated the two germline ends. This CDR3 is 15 amino acids long. CDR1 is MNHNS, CDR2 SASEGT, per germline.

The V gene is TRBV5-1, the J gene TRBJ2-1; 9 bases fit TRBD2. This CDR3 spans 15 amino acids. V gave up 4 bases and J gave up 3 bases; unmatched junction bases: 5. CDR1 and CDR2 from the germline V gene are SGHRS and YFSETQ. The CDR3 loop is CASSAASGVYNEQFF. The CDR3 nucleotides are TGCGCCAGCAGCGCGGCTAGCGGGGTCTACAATGAGCAGTTCTTC.

The chain uses TRBV28 and TRBJ2-5; D is perhaps TRBD1 or TRBD2 (5 bases each). V was shortened by 4 bases and J by 5 bases, with 11 bases between the two germline ends. The CDR3 runs 13 residues. Germline V CDR1 and CDR2: MDHEN, SYDVKM. CDR3 residues: CASSSRERETQYF. CDR3 in DNA: TGTGCCAGCAGTTCCAGGGAGCGGGAGACCCAGTACTTC.

The V call is TRBV7-8, the J call TRBJ1-5; a possible D gene is TRBD1 (5 bases). Germline CDR1 and CDR2: SGHVS and FQNEAQ. Trimming took off 8 bases at V and 5 bases at J, with 13 bases between the two ends. This CDR3 comprises 13 residues. CDR3 in DNA: TGTGCCAGCCGGATAACGGGGGATCAGCCCCAGCATTTT. Translation gives CASRITGDQPQHF.

This clone was seen a few times. The rearrangement links TRBV30 to TRBJ1-1, with D uncertain. V was clipped by 4 bases and J by 6 bases, with 15 bases between them. Looked up from germline, CDR1 is GTSNPN and CDR2 is SVGIG (reference sequence). This CDR3 has 13 amino acids. CDR3 residues: CAWKDLLKSEAFF. CDR3 nucleotides: TGTGCCTGGAAGGACCTTCTGAAGTCTGAAGCTTTCTTT.

The chain couples TRBV28 to TRBJ1-3; TRBD1 might be the D (6 bases). V was shortened by 5 bases and J by 0 bases, with 11 bases between the two germline ends. The CDR3 consists of 15 residues. The germline V gene encodes CDR1 MDHEN and CDR2 SYDVKM. Written as DNA, the CDR3 is TGTGCCAGCAGTCGGAGGGGGTTCTCTGGAAACACCATATATTTT. Translation: CASSRRGFSGNTIYF.

The chain is built from TRBV19 and TRBJ2-6, with D perhaps TRBD1 or TRBD2 (5 bases each). CDR3 length: 17 amino acids. The germline V and J ends were trimmed by 4 bases and 0 bases, with 13 bases remaining between them. The germline gives CDR1 LNHDA, CDR2 SQIVND (reference sequence). The CDR3 region has the DNA TGTGCCAGTAGTACCAGGGACGGCGCCTCTGGGGCCAACGTCCTGACTTTC. It is translated as CASSTRDGASGANVLTF.

J is TRBJ2-1 and V is TRBV4-1, with TRBD2 matching over 8 bases. J lost 4 bases, V lost 1 base, and 12 bases had no gene match. The CDR3 sequence is 18 residues long. CDR1 is MGHRA, CDR2 YSYEKL, per germline. The CDR3 is CASSQGAGERGWYNEQFF. In nucleotides, the CDR3 is TGCGCCAGCAGCCAAGGGGCAGGCGAGCGGGGGTGGTACAATGAGCAGTTCTTC.

This clone has just one count. The gene calls are TRBV6-6 and TRBJ2-7, with D tentatively TRBD1 or TRBD2 (7 bases each). The germline V gene has CDR1 MNHNY and CDR2 SVGAGI (reference sequence). Trimming took off 4 bases at V and 4 bases at J, with 11 bases between the two ends. There are 13 residues in the CDR3. The CDR3 DNA follows: TGTGCCAGCAGTTCCCAGGGGGGGTACGAGCAGTACTTC. Its protein product is CASSSQGGYEQYF.

The chain combines TRBV7-8 with TRBJ2-3; D possibly uses TRBD1 or TRBD2 (5 bases each). Germline CDR1 is SGHVS and CDR2 is FQNEAQ. V was trimmed by 5 bases and J by 11 bases, leaving 20 bases between them. The CDR3 loop spans 14 amino acids. The CDR3 coding sequence is TGTGCCAGCAGCAAAGGCGTGTTGGGGACCAAGCAGTATTTT. Residues: CASSKGVLGTKQYF.

This clone was counted between two and nine times. The rearrangement links TRBV6-5 to TRBJ1-5; D uncertain. Trimming cost V 5 bases and J 7 bases, with 6 bases left between them. The germline gives CDR1 MNHEY, CDR2 SVGAGI. The CDR3 totals 11 residues. The CDR3 coding sequence is TGTGCCAGCAGTCGCCAACAGCCCCAGCATTTT. Protein: CASSRQQPQHF.

The chain couples TRBV7-9 to TRBJ2-1, with 14 bases identical to TRBD2. The CDR3 is made up of 15 amino acids. Trimming at V came to 5 bases and at J to 6 bases, leaving 3 bases not matched to a gene. Germline loops: CDR1 SEHNR, CDR2 FQNEAQ (reference sequence). As DNA, the CDR3 is TGTGCCAGCAGCCTGACTAGCGGGAGGGGCAATGAGCAGTTCTTC. Amino acids: CASSLTSGRGNEQFF.

The chain links TRBV6-6 to TRBJ1-1; D uncertain. CDR1 is MNHNY, CDR2 SVGAGI, per germline (reference sequence). Between the trimmed V and J ends, which lost 7 bases and 6 bases, there was a span of 18 bases. This CDR3 spans 14 amino acids. The CDR3 spells CASIDRASAAEAFF. CDR3 in DNA: TGTGCCAGCATCGACCGGGCCTCAGCGGCTGAAGCTTTCTTT.

This clone was seen a few times. The chain joins TRBV19 to TRBJ1-1; 10 bases match TRBD1. J gave up 5 bases and V 5 bases, and 2 bases lay outside the gene matches. CDR3 size: 13 residues. Per germline, CDR1 LNHDA and CDR2 SQIVND (reference sequence). CDR3 region: CASSGDRGTEAFF. CDR3 coding DNA: TGTGCCAGTAGTGGGGACAGGGGTACTGAAGCTTTCTTT.

The V and J genes are TRBV19 and TRBJ1-3; no definite D call. Trimming left V 6 bases short and J 0 bases short, with 9 bases between. The germline gives CDR1 LNHDA, CDR2 SQIVND (reference sequence). CDR3 length equals 14 residues. The CDR3 nucleotides are TGTGCCAGTAGCAGTCAGTCCTCTGGAAACACCATATATTTT. This sequence encodes CASSSQSSGNTIYF.

The chain combines TRBV28 with TRBJ2-7, with 8 bases fitting TRBD1. CDR3 length: 16 residues. The junction had 15 bases not matched to a gene; V was cut back by 6 bases and J by 5 bases. CDR1 and CDR2 (germline): MDHEN, SYDVKM. CDR3 residues: CASRTQGAQYRDEQYF. For the CDR3, the DNA is TGTGCCAGCAGAACCCAGGGGGCCCAATACCGGGACGAGCAGTACTTC.

J is TRBJ2-1 and V is TRBV18, with D perhaps given as TRBD1 or TRBD2 (6 bases each). The germline V and J ends were trimmed by 3 bases and 8 bases, with 14 bases remaining between them. The CDR3 runs 14 residues. Looked up from germline, CDR1 is KGHSH and CDR2 is LQKENI. CDR3 sequence (DNA): TGTGCCAGCTCACCTTGGGGGGCAAACGATGAGCAGTTCTTC. Encoded protein: CASSPWGANDEQFF.

Of note for this clone: Other DNA sequences within the sample encode an identical CDR3. The J gene is TRBJ2-2, the V gene TRBV2; D not certain. CDR3 length: 14 amino acids. Looked up from germline, CDR1 is SNHLY and CDR2 is FYNNEI. V was shortened by 4 bases and J by 1 base, with 7 bases between the two germline ends. This chain's CDR3 is CASSGDWNTGELFF. In nucleotides, the CDR3 is TGTGCCAGCAGTGGAGACTGGAACACCGGGGAGCTGTTTTTT.

There are a few counts of this clone. The chain's CDR3 is CASSSRDVDEGTEAFF. The DNA of the CDR3 is TGTGCCAGCAGCTCCCGGGACGTTGATGAAGGCACTGAAGCTTTCTTT. The chain couples TRBV5-6 to TRBJ1-1, with D perhaps matching TRBD1 (5 bases). V was trimmed by 3 bases and J by 4 bases, leaving 19 bases between them. Germline V gene data show CDR1 as SGHDT and CDR2 as YYEEEE. This CDR3 region has 16 residues. Full variable domain (rest looked up from reference TRBV5-6 and TRBJ1-1): DAGVTQSPTHLIKTRGQQVTLRCSPKSGHDTVSWYQQALGQGPQFIFQYYEEEERQRGNFPDRFSGHQFPNYSSELNVNALLLGDSALYLCASSSRDVDEGTEAFFGQGTRLTVV.

CDR3 DNA sequence: TGTGCCAGCAGCCCCTGGGACAGACGGACAGATACGCAGTATTTT. The encoded protein is CASSPWDRRTDTQYF. The chain employs TRBV5-6 and TRBJ2-3, with 7 bases aligning to TRBD1. Germline values: CDR1 SGHDT, CDR2 YYEEEE. V was clipped by 4 bases and J by 3 bases; unmatched bases: 8. CDR3 length equals 15 residues. Drawing the rest from reference TRBV5-6 and TRBJ2-3, the complete variable domain is DAGVTQSPTHLIKTRGQQVTLRCSPKSGHDTVSWYQQALGQGPQFIFQYYEEEERQRGNFPDRFSGHQFPNYSSELNVNALLLGDSALYLCASSPWDRRTDTQYFGPGTRLTVL.